The 16 T cell receptor beta chains given below trace back to one sample, sequenced in a study of CD8 T cells in ankylosing spondylitis. A single record per CDR3 protein comes from TCRdb applying MiXCR to the 5' RACE reads. The table records a few hundred thousand distinct CDR3 sequences, approximately 20% of them present only once. The sequenced sample consisted of blood, either unsorted or a sorted T cell fraction (not recorded which). Receptors originate from a male donor with ankylosing spondylitis or in good health (not recorded which).

This clonotype showed up just a few times. The rearrangement joins TRBV28 to TRBJ2-7; 7 nucleotides line up with TRBD1. This CDR3 spans 14 amino acids. With V trimmed by 5 bases and J by 2 bases, 6 bases remained unmatched. Germline lookup yields CDR1 MDHEN and CDR2 SYDVKM. The CDR3 here is CASSVGQRAYEQYF. For the CDR3, the DNA is TGTGCCAGCAGTGTGGGACAGCGTGCCTACGAGCAGTACTTC. The full variable domain, rest sourced from reference TRBV28 and TRBJ2-7, is DVKVTQSSRYLVKRTGEKVFLECVQDMDHENMFWYRQDPGLGLRLIYFSYDVKMKEKGDIPEGYSVSREKKERFSLILESASTNQTSMYLCASSVGQRAYEQYFGPGTRLTVT.

This clonotype has ten or more counts. V gene TRBV20-1 combines with J gene TRBJ2-5, with 9 nucleotides matching TRBD2. J gave up 5 bases and V 4 bases, and 20 bases lay outside the gene matches. This CDR3 contains 18 residues. The V gene's germline CDR1 is DFQATT and CDR2 SNEGSKA (reference sequence). In nucleotides, the CDR3 is TGCAGTGCTAACCTAGGACGGGGGCGGGAGGGCCCCGCGGAGACCCAGTACTTC. It is translated as CSANLGRGREGPAETQYF.

This clonotype has more than one count but fewer than ten. V and J are TRBV4-3 and TRBJ2-1, with D perhaps TRBD2 (6 bases). V was shortened by 0 bases and J by 6 bases, with 15 bases between the two germline ends. Germline-derived CDR1 and CDR2 are LGHNA and YSLEER. The CDR3 has 16 residues. CDR3 in DNA: TGCGCCAGCAGCCAAGATTTTACGGGAGCAACCAATGAGCAGTTCTTC. It is translated as CASSQDFTGATNEQFF.

The V gene is TRBV20-1, the J gene TRBJ2-1, with TRBD1 matching 9 bases. The CDR3 is 15 residues long. Germline CDR1 DFQATT, CDR2 SNEGSKA (reference sequence). V dropped 3 bases and J dropped 5; count of bases not matched to a gene: 8. In DNA, the CDR3 is TGCAGTGCTAGTGTAGGGACAGGGCTAAACAATGAGCAGTTCTTC. Translating it yields CSASVGTGLNNEQFF.

At least ten counts were recorded for this clonotype. This rearrangement joins TRBV11-3 to TRBJ2-1; maybe TRBD1 (6 bases). CDR1 SGHNT and CDR2 YENEEA come from the germline V gene. The CDR3 runs to 15 residues. Deletions cut 5 bases from V and 6 bases from J, with 17 bases between. The CDR3 reads CASSPLGGESNEQFF. Here the CDR3 DNA reads TGTGCCAGCAGCCCCTTAGGGGGAGAGTCCAATGAGCAGTTCTTC.

This clonotype was observed a few times. The CDR3 loop is CAISELVNEQYF. Here the CDR3 DNA reads TGTGCCATCAGTGAGCTTGTAAACGAGCAGTACTTC. V usage is TRBV10-3 and J usage is TRBJ2-7, with D unresolved. Germline V gene sequence: CDR1 ENHRY, CDR2 SYGVKD. With 2 bases removed from V and 5 bases from J, the gap between germline ends came to 7 bases. CDR3 length: 12 amino acids.

This chain joins TRBV5-1 and TRBJ2-7, with TRBD2 identical over 10 bases. Germline lookup yields CDR1 SGHRS and CDR2 YFSETQ. Losses at the gene ends were 3 bases for V and 3 bases for J; bases not matched to a gene: 9. This CDR3 is 16 amino acids long. The DNA of the CDR3 is TGCGCCAGCAGCTCCGGGAATCTAGCGGGAGTCTACGAGCAGTACTTC. As protein: CASSSGNLAGVYEQYF.

This clonotype was found a few times. V is TRBV29-1 and J is TRBJ1-2; 9 nucleotides align to TRBD1. The CDR3 consists of 16 residues. In germline, CDR1 is SQVTM, CDR2 ANQGSEA. V was pared by 5 bases and J by 7 bases, with 17 bases of the junction left unmatched. In DNA form, the CDR3 reads TGCAGCGTTTCCGAAAGTGTATTCGGGACAGGGTCTGGCTACACCTTC. It specifies CSVSESVFGTGSGYTF.

This clonotype was found a few times. The chain couples TRBV7-9 to TRBJ2-5; no firm D call. Germline V gives CDR1 SEHNR, CDR2 FQNEAQ (reference sequence). CDR3 length: 13 residues. Trimming left V 2 bases short and J 4 bases short, with 8 bases between. The CDR3 protein is CASSLTTGETQYF. The DNA of the CDR3 is TGTGCCAGCAGCTTAACCACGGGAGAGACCCAGTACTTC.

This clonotype was recorded once. This rearrangement joins TRBV6-1 to TRBJ1-6, with 7 bases aligning to TRBD1. The V and J ends lost 5 bases and 0 bases, in that order; junction bases with no gene match: 4. Germline values: CDR1 MNHNS, CDR2 SASEGT. The length of the CDR3 is 16 residues. CDR3 coding DNA: TGTGCCAGCAGTATGGACAGGAGCTCCTATAATTCACCCCTCCACTTT. Amino acid sequence: CASSMDRSSYNSPLHF.

The J gene is TRBJ1-4, the V gene TRBV29-1; tentatively, D is TRBD1 (6 bases). The germline V and J ends were trimmed by 6 bases and 7 bases, with 18 bases remaining between them. The CDR3 has 14 residues. Looked up from germline, CDR1 is SQVTM and CDR2 is ANQGSEA. CDR3 in amino acids: CSVVHDRNAEKLFF. CDR3 DNA sequence: TGCAGCGTCGTGCACGACAGGAATGCTGAAAAACTGTTTTTT.

This clonotype showed up just a few times. This sequence joins TRBV24-1 and TRBJ2-5; D not resolved. CDR1 is KGHDR and CDR2 is SFDVKD in the germline V gene. This CDR3 is 13 amino acids long. V was clipped by 7 bases and J by 3 bases, with 11 bases between them. The CDR3 here is CATRATAEETQYF. CDR3 sequence (DNA): TGTGCCACCAGGGCAACGGCAGAAGAGACCCAGTACTTC.

The chain is built from TRBV7-9 and TRBJ2-5, with D tentatively TRBD1 or TRBD2 (5 bases each). The V end was cut by 5 bases, the J end by 4 bases, with 23 bases between. The germline gives CDR1 SEHNR, CDR2 FQNEAQ (reference sequence). The CDR3 runs 17 residues. DNA of the CDR3: TGTGCCAGCAGCCCCCCCCAAGGGACCCTCATCCCAGAGACCCAGTACTTC. Protein product: CASSPPQGTLIPETQYF.

This clonotype has only a few counts. The rearrangement links TRBV27 to TRBJ2-1, with D tentatively TRBD1 or TRBD2 (6 bases each). Germline assignment: CDR1 MNHEY and CDR2 SMNVEV (reference sequence). V was trimmed by 7 bases and J by 7 bases, leaving 20 bases between them. CDR3 length: 15 amino acids. CDR3: CASNKGWGAPNEQFF. CDR3 nucleotides: TGTGCCAGCAATAAGGGTTGGGGGGCCCCAAATGAGCAGTTCTTC.

The CDR3 protein is CASSELPTGQGDYGYTF. The CDR3 bases are TGTGCCAGCAGTGAATTACCCACGGGACAGGGAGACTATGGCTACACCTTC. V gene TRBV25-1 combines with J gene TRBJ1-2; TRBD1 agrees at 9 bases. The CDR3 is made up of 17 amino acids. V lost 1 base to trimming and J lost 3 bases; unmatched junction nucleotides: 9. CDR1 MGHDK and CDR2 SYGVNS come from the germline V gene.

This clonotype was found a few times. The V gene is TRBV12-3 or TRBV12-4, the J gene TRBJ2-7; TRBD1 might be the D (6 bases). The CDR3 runs to 15 residues. With 6 bases removed from V and 3 bases from J, the gap between germline ends came to 18 bases. For the CDR3, the DNA is TGTGCCAGCAGCATCCCGGGACAACCGATCTACGAGCAGTACTTC. It codes for CASSIPGQPIYEQYF.